Each of the 22 T cell receptor beta chains below was sequenced from the same sample in a study of esophageal squamous cell carcinoma under preoperative chemotherapy. TCRdb passed the PCR reads through MiXCR, listing each CDR3 protein once. The sample consists of about 18,000 distinct CDR3 sequences, just over 45% of them appearing once. As for time point: after preoperative PTX-NDP chemotherapy. Sampling took place from a patient given preoperative chemotherapy. These receptors came from a human donor with esophageal squamous cell carcinoma. The donor label of this sample is uncertain.

A remark on this clonotype: Lacking the conserved final phenylalanine or tryptophan, this CDR3 likely reflects a read error. The chain carries TRBV7-8 and TRBJ2-5, with D maybe TRBD2 (5 bases). The DNA end is a closer match to TRBJ2-1, so the J assignment may be wrong. Germline-derived CDR1 and CDR2 are SGHVS and FQNEAQ. This CDR3 has 14 amino acids. The CDR3, as DNA: TGTGCCAGCAGCCATAGGACTGCAGGAGAGTCCCAGTTCTTG. Residues: CASSHRTAGESQFL.

This clonotype was found a few times. The chain recombines TRBV6-1 with TRBJ1-1, with 7 nucleotides matching TRBD1. From germline, CDR1 is MNHNS and CDR2 SASEGT. The CDR3 is 14 residues long. J lost 2 bases, V lost 7 bases, and 7 bases had no gene match. CDR3 sequence reads: CASNTNRGNTEAFF. As DNA, the CDR3 is TGTGCCAGCAATACGAACAGGGGCAACACTGAAGCTTTCTTT.

This clonotype was picked up a small number of times. This chain connects TRBV12-3 or TRBV12-4 to TRBJ2-1; D is ambiguous. The CDR3 has 12 amino acids. V lost 1 base to trimming and J lost 10 bases, with 8 bases between them. CDR3 nucleotide sequence: TGTGCCAGCAGTTTAGTCCCCTACGAGCAGTTCTTC. It specifies CASSLVPYEQFF.

To note about this clonotype: Compared with germline, one end of the junction differs, possibly owing to a read error. This chain links TRBV7-8 with TRBJ2-5; 7 nucleotides match TRBD1. There are 14 residues in the CDR3. CDR1 and CDR2 (germline): SGHVS, FQNEAQ. The CDR3 nucleotides are TGTGCCAGCAGCCTACTGACAGGGCCAACGACCCAATACTTC. Translation: CASSLLTGPTTQYF.

This clonotype was recorded at least ten times. The chain has TRBV7-6 and TRBJ1-4; a possible D gene is TRBD1 (5 bases). Trimming left V 1 base short and J 5 bases short, with 14 bases between. The V gene's germline CDR1 is SGHVS and CDR2 FNYEAQ. The CDR3 covers 16 residues. The CDR3 DNA reads as TGTGCCAGCAGCTTAGGCCCATTGGGGGACAATGAAAAACTGTTTTTT. It yields the protein CASSLGPLGDNEKLFF.

As for this clonotype: The junction differs from germline at one of its ends, possibly a read error. The rearrangement links TRBV6-1 to TRBJ2-3, with D maybe TRBD2 (6 bases). The germline gives CDR1 MNHNS, CDR2 SASEGT. The CDR3 spans 15 residues. The CDR3 DNA is TGTGCCAGCGGGCTTGACGGGGGAGGCACAGATACGCAGTATTTC. Translating gives CASGLDGGGTDTQYF.

By proportion, this clonotype is large. The chain couples TRBV7-3 to TRBJ2-1; unclear D gene. V was trimmed by 5 bases and J by 8 bases, leaving 10 bases between them. From germline, CDR1 is SGHTA and CDR2 FQGTGA. The CDR3 has 12 residues. Here the CDR3 DNA reads TGTGCCAGCAGCCAAAGGGTCTATGAGCAGTTCTTC. Translating it yields CASSQRVYEQFF.

As regards this clonotype: At one boundary the junction diverges from the germline segment, which might be a read error. V usage is TRBV10-3 and J usage is TRBJ2-6, with 8 nucleotides matching TRBD1. This CDR3 is 16 amino acids long. CDR1 is ENHRY and CDR2 is SYGVKD in the germline V gene. In DNA form, the CDR3 reads TGTGCCGTGCGGGACAGGTTCTTCTCTGGGGCCAACGAGCTGTACTTC. Translation: CAVRDRFFSGANELYF.

This clonotype is large in the sample. The chain recombines TRBV12-3 or TRBV12-4 with TRBJ2-1; maybe TRBD2 (6 bases). This CDR3 has 15 residues. The V gene lost 6 bases and the J gene lost 2 bases, with 14 bases spanning the gap. The CDR3 nucleotides read TGTGCCAGCAGCCCTGGGAGCGGGCCCTACAATGAGCAGTTCTTC. Its protein is CASSPGSGPYNEQFF.

This clonotype was seen repeatedly, ten times or more. The chain employs TRBV7-2 and TRBJ2-5; D might be TRBD2 (6 bases). The length of the CDR3 is 14 residues. Trimming pared 5 bases from V and 2 bases from J, leaving 12 bases between. Per germline, CDR1 SGHTA and CDR2 FQGNSA. CDR3 residues: CASSASAGQETQYF. Here the CDR3 DNA reads TGTGCCAGCAGCGCTTCGGCGGGGCAAGAGACCCAGTACTTC.

A remark on this clonotype: Its ends do not fully match the called genes, so a read error is possible. The rearrangement joins TRBV12-3 or TRBV12-4 to TRBJ2-3; possible D gene TRBD2, 6 bases. This CDR3 region has 16 residues. CDR3 sequence reads: CASRFAGMSAKDTQYF. The CDR3 DNA reads as TGTGCCAGCCGTTTCGCGGGGATGAGCGCCAAAGATACGCAGTATTTT.

The chain couples TRBV6-2 or TRBV6-3 to TRBJ2-2, with 9 positions matching TRBD2. The CDR3 runs to 15 residues. In germline, CDR1 is MNHEY, CDR2 SVGEGT. With V trimmed by 5 bases and J by 5 bases, 6 bases remained unmatched. The CDR3 DNA reads as TGTGCCAGCAGTACTCTAGCGGGACGGACCGGGGAGCTGTTTTTT. Its translation: CASSTLAGRTGELFF.

The gene calls are TRBV28 and TRBJ1-2, with TRBD1 matching 7 bases. J was trimmed by 5 bases and V by 2 bases; bases with no gene match: 11. CDR3 length equals 16 residues. Germline V gives CDR1 MDHEN, CDR2 SYDVKM. The DNA of the CDR3 is TGTGCCAGCAGTTTACCTGACAGGGCGTCTAGGTATGGCTACACCTTC. This sequence encodes CASSLPDRASRYGYTF.

The chain recombines TRBV6-1 with TRBJ2-1, with D uncertain. The V and J ends lost 6 bases and 13 bases respectively, with 22 bases between them. Germline V gene sequence: CDR1 MNHNS, CDR2 SASEGT. There are 14 residues in the CDR3. The CDR3 protein is CASRWGTNQETQFF. The DNA of the CDR3 is TGTGCCAGCAGGTGGGGTACAAACCAAGAGACCCAGTTCTTC.

CDR3 sequence: CASSLAVRGGETQYF. CDR3 bases: TGTGCCAGCAGCTTAGCGGTCAGGGGAGGAGAGACCCAGTACTTC. The rearrangement joins TRBV7-8 to TRBJ2-5; the D gene could be TRBD1 or TRBD2 (6 bases each). CDR3 size: 15 residues. Trimming left V 0 bases short and J 4 bases short, with 12 bases between. Germline V gene data show CDR1 as SGHVS and CDR2 as FQNEAQ. Together with reference TRBV7-8 and TRBJ2-5, the CDR3 gives the full variable domain: GAGVSQSPRYKVAKRGQDVALRCDPISGHVSLFWYQQALGQGPEFLTYFQNEAQLDKSGLPSDRFFAERPEGSVSTLKIQRTQQEDSAVYLCASSLAVRGGETQYFGPGTRLLVL.

The V and J genes are TRBV7-2 and TRBJ2-7; perhaps TRBD1 as D (6 bases). Trimming took 7 bases from V and 1 from J, leaving 14 bases between them. Germline loops: CDR1 SGHTA, CDR2 FQGNSA. This CDR3 has 14 residues. The CDR3: CASNSDRTSYEQYF. As DNA, the CDR3 is TGTGCCAGCAACTCAGACAGGACATCCTACGAGCAGTACTTC.

The chain employs TRBV6-5 and TRBJ2-7; D perhaps matches TRBD1 (5 bases). Deletions cut 0 bases from V and 4 bases from J, with 7 bases between. Germline assignment: CDR1 MNHEY and CDR2 SVGAGI. The CDR3 is made up of 13 amino acids. CDR3 protein: CASSYSGVYEQYF. The CDR3 DNA is TGTGCCAGCAGTTACTCAGGGGTTTACGAGCAGTACTTC.

The chain is built from TRBV20-1 and TRBJ2-1, with 9 bases matching TRBD2. Near its end, the DNA agrees better with TRBJ2-7, so the J call may be wrong. The CDR3 runs to 15 residues. In germline, CDR1 is DFQATT, CDR2 SNEGSKA (reference sequence). The CDR3 bases are TGCAGTGCTAGAGATCACAGCGGGGGGACCTACGAGCAGTACTTC. It encodes CSARDHSGGTYEQYF.

As to this clonotype: A junction end diverges from the germline sequence, so it may reflect a read error. This sequence joins TRBV7-2 and TRBJ2-3, with TRBD1 identical over 7 bases. Germline lookup yields CDR1 SGHTA and CDR2 FQGNSA. The CDR3 has 13 residues. The CDR3 DNA reads TGTGGCCTCAGGGCTGCGAGCACAGGGGCGCAGTTTTTT. Its translation: CGLRAASTGAQFF.

V is TRBV19 and J is TRBJ2-3; no clear D. The CDR3 consists of 12 residues. CDR1 and CDR2 from the germline V gene are LNHDA and SQIVND (reference sequence). Trimming stripped 4 bases from V and 6 bases from J, with 8 bases between. CDR3 bases: TGTGCCAGTAGTACCTCAAAGGATACGCAGTATTTT. Its protein is CASSTSKDTQYF.

On this clonotype: This may come from a read error, since a much larger clone is one base off. The V and J genes are TRBV24-1 and TRBJ2-1; 10 bases are a match to TRBD1. J lost 13 bases, V lost 5 bases, and 16 bases had no gene match. The CDR3 spans 16 residues. Germline V gives CDR1 KGHDR, CDR2 SFDVKD. CDR3 sequence reads: CATSGLGQGDRETQFF. The CDR3 DNA reads as TGTGCCACCAGTGGCCTAGGACAGGGGGATCGAGAGACCCAGTTCTTC.

The V gene is TRBV12-3 or TRBV12-4, the J gene TRBJ1-4; TRBD1 matches at 9 bases. The CDR3 loop spans 14 amino acids. Trimming took 6 bases from V and 7 from J; bases not matched to a gene: 6. The CDR3 DNA is TGTGCCAGCAGGCGACAGGGGGAGGGTGAAAAACTGTTTTTT. Its translation is CASRRQGEGEKLFF.